The following is a T cell receptor (beta chain) sequence with its context. What it binds is unknown. The data belong to a study of graft-versus-host responses after intestinal transplantation. Study details: Recipients uniformly received anti-thymocyte globulin induction, followed by tacrolimus and steroids for approximately 3 years. The study's findings and limits: Recipient marrow showed GvH clones, some seen first in ileum or blood. Allografts of patients with graft-donor T cell macrochimerism showed high graft-versus-host to host-versus-graft clone ratios. With peak circulating GvH clone levels came an association with early post-transplant HvG declines.

Profiling relied on immunoSEQ multiplex PCR, and the TCRdb table lists in-frame clones only, not all of them. Here the sample spans about 70,000 clones, over 85% being singletons. Trimming shortened V by 0 bases and J by 6 bases, and 9 bases separated the two germline ends. The CDR3 loop spans 13 amino acids. The germline gives CDR1 SGHRS, CDR2 YFSETQ. The clonotype originates from a human donor who received an intestinal transplant. This rearrangement joins TRBV5-1 to TRBJ1-1, with no clear D. This specimen was unstimulated CD8+ T cells sorted from spleen or lymph node cells, taken before intestinal transplant. CDR3 DNA sequence: TGCGCCAGCAGCTTGGGGTACGGCGCTGAAGCTTTCTTT. Translated, it gives CASSLGYGAEAFF.